This TCR beta chain appears in the sequencing data of a study of OX40 agonist ivuxolimab in advanced cancers. This clone was seen more than once but under ten times. Its antigen is still unknown. Study observations and caveats: It was also the case that some nonresponders had low normalized T-cell clonal expansion. Dosing at 0.1 to 3.0 mg/kg was accompanied by clonal expansion of CD4+ and CD8+ blood T cells by week 6. Among T cells, CD8+ cells averaged more expanded clones than CD4+ cells.

Trimming left V 4 bases short and J 1 base short, with 7 bases between. The CDR3 contains 13 residues. Looked up from germline, CDR1 is SGHTA and CDR2 is FQGTGA. Profiling relied on immunoSEQ multiplex PCR, and the TCRdb table lists in-frame clones only, not all of them. The table lists more than 75,000 clones, around 85% of them singletons. The chain has TRBV7-3 and TRBJ1-1; D gene uncertain. This sequence originates from an adult with an advanced solid tumor such as melanoma, head and neck, liver or kidney cancer. This specimen consisted of CD4+ or CD8+ T cells sorted from blood, obtained in a trial of the OX40 agonist ivuxolimab. The CDR3 region is CASSWVPNTEAFF. Here the CDR3 DNA reads TGTGCCAGCAGCTGGGTTCCGAACACTGAAGCTTTCTTT.